The entry below gives a single T cell receptor (beta chain) sequence along with its context. As yet, its antigen is unknown. This CDR3 comprises 15 residues. Per the germline V gene, CDR1 is SGDLS and CDR2 is YYNGEE. Between the trimmed V and J ends, which lost 2 bases and 0 bases, there was a span of 8 bases. These data originate in a study of cytomegalovirus exposure and HLA in healthy donors. PCR was performed using 60 Vbeta and 13 Jbeta primers. Here immunoSEQ multiplex PCR was the method, and the copy in TCRdb shows in-frame clones only, minus some. The table lists about 57,000 clones, approximately 80% of them singletons. Whole-study findings and limits: Further analysis, carried out later, found HLA-associated TCR beta chains more clonally expanded than equally common other chains. Roughly 170 TCR beta chains were listed as cytomegalovirus-associated.

The TCR originated in a man between 25 and 39 years old in good health and CMV-seronegative. The sequenced sample was PBMCs. V and J are TRBV9 and TRBJ1-4, with D unresolved. The CDR3 DNA reads TGTGCCAGCAGCGTCGGGATTTCAACTAATGAAAAACTGTTTTTT. Its translation: CASSVGISTNEKLFF.